Listed below are T cell receptor beta chains from one sample, sequenced in a study of T cell repertoires in cytomegalovirus infection. TCRdb independently ran MiXCR on the reads; one entry per CDR3 protein. The sample yields some 350,000 distinct CDR3 sequences, about 27% seen once. The antigens for these receptors are not known. This sample comprised cultured PBMCs, obtained from culture after CMV antigen stimulation. The receptors here all came from a human donor in good health (CMV status not recorded). Some clones in this sample may be carry-over from other donors' samples. Both conserved end residues are part of each CDR3. A D gene is named only where the DNA matches it firmly. Size is omitted from some rows. Given values are once, few, many or a class for expanded clones.

D: TRBD1
J: TRBJ2-7
V: TRBV20-1
size: -
CDR3: CSARDGQGGYEQYF
DNA: TGCAGTGCTAGAGATGGACAGGGGGGCTACGAGCAGTACTTC

D: TRBD1
J: TRBJ2-7
V: TRBV6-1
size: few
CDR3: CASRGTGAPSYEQYF
DNA: TGTGCCAGCAGAGGGACAGGGGCCCCCTCCTACGAGCAGTACTTC

D: -
J: TRBJ1-2
V: TRBV7-2
size: -
CDR3: CASSLRSYGYTF
DNA: TGTGCCAGCAGCCTCCGGAGCTATGGCTACACCTTC

D: TRBD2
J: TRBJ2-7
V: TRBV15
size: few
CDR3: CATSRLAGREQYF
DNA: TGTGCCACCAGCAGACTAGCGGGACGGGAGCAGTACTTC

D: -
J: TRBJ1-1
V: TRBV12-3/TRBV12-4
size: few
CDR3: CASSLDTNRNTEAFF
DNA: TGTGCCAGCAGTTTGGACACAAATCGGAACACTGAAGCTTTCTTT

D: -
J: TRBJ1-5
V: TRBV19
size: few
CDR3: CASRTTATQPQHF
DNA: TGTGCCAGTAGGACGACAGCAACTCAGCCCCAGCATTTT

D: -
J: TRBJ2-7
V: TRBV10-2
size: many
CDR3: CASSAWGNEQYF
DNA: TGCGCCAGCAGTGCCTGGGGAAACGAGCAGTACTTC

D: -
J: TRBJ1-5
V: TRBV6-1
size: few
CDR3: CASSEVNVAWQNSNQPQHF
DNA: TGTGCCAGCAGTGAAGTTAATGTGGCTTGGCAAAATAGCAATCAGCCCCAGCATTTT

D: -
J: TRBJ2-1
V: TRBV20-1
size: -
CDR3: CSAREIPSQFF
DNA: TGCAGTGCTAGAGAAATTCCCTCTCAGTTCTTC

D: -
J: TRBJ1-6
V: TRBV5-1
size: -
CDR3: CASSVRQQNSPLHF
DNA: TGCGCCAGCAGCGTTCGTCAACAGAATTCACCCCTCCACTTT

D: -
J: TRBJ1-5
V: TRBV30
size: -
CDR3: CAWGGAGLNQPQHF
DNA: TGTGCCTGGGGAGGGGCAGGACTCAATCAGCCCCAGCATTTT

D: -
J: TRBJ1-3
V: TRBV7-9
size: -
CDR3: CASTYPGVSGNTIYF
DNA: TGTGCCAGCACCTATCCCGGGGTCTCTGGAAACACCATATATTTT

D: TRBD1
J: TRBJ1-1
V: TRBV12-5
size: few
CDR3: CASGLATGRNTEAFF
DNA: TGTGCTAGTGGTTTGGCGACAGGGAGGAACACTGAAGCTTTCTTT

D: -
J: TRBJ2-5
V: TRBV12-3/TRBV12-4
size: -
CDR3: CASSGSKTQYF
DNA: TGTGCCAGCAGTGGGTCAAAGACCCAGTACTTC

D: -
J: TRBJ2-7
V: TRBV6-1
size: -
CDR3: CASSGPGERNEQYF
DNA: TGTGCCAGCAGTGGCCCGGGGGAACGGAACGAGCAGTACTTC

D: TRBD2
J: TRBJ2-7
V: TRBV7-6
size: -
CDR3: CASSLETSVSYEQYF
DNA: TGTGCCAGCAGCTTAGAGACTAGCGTGTCCTACGAGCAGTACTTC

D: -
J: TRBJ1-3
V: TRBV3-1
size: -
CDR3: CASSQNSQVVSGNTIYF
DNA: TGTGCCAGCAGCCAAAACAGCCAGGTCGTCTCTGGAAACACCATATATTTT

D: TRBD1
J: TRBJ1-6
V: TRBV27
size: -
CDR3: CASSSPGQGNSPLHF
DNA: TGTGCCAGCAGTTCTCCGGGACAGGGTAATTCACCCCTCCACTTT

D: -
J: TRBJ2-2
V: TRBV19
size: -
CDR3: CASSISGELFF
DNA: TGTGCCAGTAGTATTTCCGGGGAGCTGTTTTTT

D: TRBD1
J: TRBJ2-3
V: TRBV6-2/TRBV6-3
size: few
CDR3: CASSRGTGGPDTQYF
DNA: TGTGCCAGCAGTCGTGGGACAGGAGGGCCAGATACGCAGTATTTT

D: TRBD2
J: TRBJ2-1
V: TRBV29-1
size: -
CDR3: CSVDSGSRNEQCF
DNA: TGCAGCGTTGATAGCGGGAGTAGAAATGAGCAGTGCTTC

D: -
J: TRBJ2-3
V: TRBV7-4
size: -
CDR3: CASSRRISGSRGTDTQYF
DNA: TGTGCCAGCAGCAGAAGGATATCAGGGTCTCGGGGCACAGATACGCAGTATTTT

D: -
J: TRBJ2-3
V: TRBV7-4
size: few
CDR3: CASSSRESFNTDTQYF
DNA: TGTGCCAGCAGCTCCCGGGAAAGTTTTAACACAGATACGCAGTATTTT

D: -
J: TRBJ2-1
V: TRBV20-1
size: once
CDR3: CSAPLVYNEQFF
DNA: TGCAGTGCTCCGCTAGTTTACAATGAGCAGTTCTTC

D: TRBD2
J: TRBJ2-3
V: TRBV7-2
size: many
CDR3: CASSSLAGLSTDTQYF
DNA: TGTGCCAGCAGCTCGCTAGCGGGATTGAGCACAGATACGCAGTATTTT

D: -
J: TRBJ1-2
V: TRBV12-5
size: -
CDR3: CASGLRLWTAVYGYTF
DNA: TGTGCTAGTGGTCTAAGACTCTGGACCGCCGTTTATGGCTACACCTTC

D: TRBD1
J: TRBJ1-1
V: TRBV12-3/TRBV12-4
size: few
CDR3: CASRWTGGTEAFF
DNA: TGTGCCAGCAGGTGGACAGGGGGCACTGAAGCTTTCTTT

D: -
J: TRBJ1-1
V: TRBV3-1
size: few
CDR3: CASSQVGLGGSLSTPEAFF
DNA: TGTGCCAGCAGCCAAGTTGGATTAGGTGGATCACTTTCCACTCCTGAAGCTTTCTTT

D: -
J: TRBJ1-2
V: TRBV6-2/TRBV6-3
size: -
CDR3: CASTLGRAWDYGYTF
DNA: TGTGCCAGCACCTTAGGGAGAGCCTGGGACTATGGCTACACCTTC

D: -
J: TRBJ2-3
V: TRBV15
size: -
CDR3: CATSRDMGESTQYF
DNA: TGTGCCACCAGCAGAGATATGGGGGAGAGTACGCAGTATTTT

D: -
J: TRBJ1-5
V: TRBV12-5
size: -
CDR3: CASSPSNIINQPQHF
DNA: TGTGCTAGCTCCCCGAGCAACATAATCAATCAGCCCCAGCATTTT

D: -
J: TRBJ2-1
V: TRBV20-1
size: few
CDR3: CSAKGILNEQFF
DNA: TGCAGTGCCAAAGGGATCCTCAATGAGCAGTTCTTC

D: TRBD2
J: TRBJ2-1
V: TRBV20-1
size: -
CDR3: CSTTSLAGPYNEQFF
DNA: TGCAGTACAACTTCTTTAGCGGGCCCTTACAATGAGCAGTTCTTC

D: TRBD1
J: TRBJ1-6
V: TRBV28
size: few
CDR3: CASAGQGRNSPLHF
DNA: TGTGCCAGCGCGGGACAGGGCAGAAATTCACCCCTCCACTTT

D: -
J: TRBJ1-1
V: TRBV6-5
size: -
CDR3: CASSYGRGPEAFF
DNA: TGTGCCAGCAGTTACGGGAGGGGCCCTGAAGCTTTCTTT

D: -
J: TRBJ1-1
V: TRBV18
size: -
CDR3: CASSPFRMNTEAFF
DNA: TGTGCCAGCTCACCCTTCCGAATGAACACTGAAGCTTTCTTT

D: -
J: TRBJ1-2
V: TRBV27
size: few
CDR3: CASRHYLGGYGYTF
DNA: TGTGCCAGCCGCCATTATCTTGGAGGCTATGGCTACACCTTC

D: TRBD1
J: TRBJ1-5
V: TRBV7-8
size: many
CDR3: CASSHHGDRESNQPQHF
DNA: TGTGCCAGCAGCCACCACGGGGACAGGGAGAGCAATCAGCCCCAGCATTTT

D: -
J: TRBJ2-7
V: TRBV2
size: few
CDR3: CASTYRDHEQYF
DNA: TGTGCCTCCACGTACAGGGACCACGAGCAGTACTTC